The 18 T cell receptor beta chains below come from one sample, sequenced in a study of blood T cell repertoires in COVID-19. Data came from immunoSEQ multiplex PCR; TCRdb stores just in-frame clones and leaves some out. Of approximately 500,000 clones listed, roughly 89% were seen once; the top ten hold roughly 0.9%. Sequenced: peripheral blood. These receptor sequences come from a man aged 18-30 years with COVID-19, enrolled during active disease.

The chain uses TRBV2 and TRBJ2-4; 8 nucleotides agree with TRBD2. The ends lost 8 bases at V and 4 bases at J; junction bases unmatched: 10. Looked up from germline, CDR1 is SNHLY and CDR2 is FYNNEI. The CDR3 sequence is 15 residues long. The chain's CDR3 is CASFEREIEKNIQYF. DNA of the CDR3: TGTGCCAGCTTTGAGCGGGAGATTGAGAAAAACATTCAGTACTTC.

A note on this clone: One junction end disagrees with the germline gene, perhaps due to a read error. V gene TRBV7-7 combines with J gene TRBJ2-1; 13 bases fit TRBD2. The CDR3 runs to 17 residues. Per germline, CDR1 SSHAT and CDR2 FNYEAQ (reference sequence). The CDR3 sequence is CASSEGGLAGTINEQFF. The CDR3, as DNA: TGTGCTAGCAGCGAAGGGGGACTAGCGGGAACTATCAATGAGCAGTTCTTC.

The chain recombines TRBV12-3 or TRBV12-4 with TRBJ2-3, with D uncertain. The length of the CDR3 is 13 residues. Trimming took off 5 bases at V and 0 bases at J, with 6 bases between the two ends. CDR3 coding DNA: TGTGCCAGCAGTATTACTAGCACAGATACGCAGTATTTT. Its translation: CASSITSTDTQYF.

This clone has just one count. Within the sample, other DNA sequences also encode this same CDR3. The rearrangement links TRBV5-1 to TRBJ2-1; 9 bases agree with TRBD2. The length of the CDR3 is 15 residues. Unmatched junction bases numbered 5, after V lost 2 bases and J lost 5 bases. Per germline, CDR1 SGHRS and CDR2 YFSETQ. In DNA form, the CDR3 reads TGCGCCAGCAGCTTAGTGGCGGGGGGGAACAATGAGCAGTTCTTC. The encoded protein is CASSLVAGGNNEQFF.

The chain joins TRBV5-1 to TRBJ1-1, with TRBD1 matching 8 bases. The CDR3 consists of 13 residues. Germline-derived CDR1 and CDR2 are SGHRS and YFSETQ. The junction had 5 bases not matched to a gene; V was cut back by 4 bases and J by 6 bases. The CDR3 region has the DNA TGCGCCAGCAGCATAGTACAGGGGGCTGAAGCTTTCTTT. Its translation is CASSIVQGAEAFF.

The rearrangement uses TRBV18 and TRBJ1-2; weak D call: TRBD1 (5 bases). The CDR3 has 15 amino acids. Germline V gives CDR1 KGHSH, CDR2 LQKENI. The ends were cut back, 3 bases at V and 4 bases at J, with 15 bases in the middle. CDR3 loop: CASSPSGDSLYGYTF. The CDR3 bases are TGTGCCAGCTCACCGAGCGGGGACTCACTCTATGGCTACACCTTC.

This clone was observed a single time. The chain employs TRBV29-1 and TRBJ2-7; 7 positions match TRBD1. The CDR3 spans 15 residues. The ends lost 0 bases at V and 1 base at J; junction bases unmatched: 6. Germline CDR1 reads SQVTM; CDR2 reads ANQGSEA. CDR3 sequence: CSVEENDRESYEQYF. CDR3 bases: TGCAGCGTTGAAGAAAACGACAGGGAGTCCTACGAGCAGTACTTC.

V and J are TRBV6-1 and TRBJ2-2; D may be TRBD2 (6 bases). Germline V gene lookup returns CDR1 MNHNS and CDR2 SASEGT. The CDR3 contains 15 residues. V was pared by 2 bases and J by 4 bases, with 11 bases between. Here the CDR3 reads CASSEFSSATGELFF. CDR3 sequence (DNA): TGTGCCAGCAGTGAATTCTCTAGCGCCACCGGGGAGCTGTTTTTT.

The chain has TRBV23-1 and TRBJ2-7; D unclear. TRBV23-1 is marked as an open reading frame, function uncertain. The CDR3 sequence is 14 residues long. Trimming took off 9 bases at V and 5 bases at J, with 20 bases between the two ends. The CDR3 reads CARLPGPEAHEQYF. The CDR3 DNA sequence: TGCGCCAGACTCCCTGGGCCGGAAGCCCACGAGCAGTACTTC.

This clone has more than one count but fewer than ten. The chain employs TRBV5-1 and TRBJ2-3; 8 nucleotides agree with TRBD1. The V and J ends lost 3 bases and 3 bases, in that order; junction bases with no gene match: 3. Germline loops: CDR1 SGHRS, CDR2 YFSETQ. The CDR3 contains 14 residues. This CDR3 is CASSSDRVTDTQYF. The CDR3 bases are TGCGCCAGCAGCTCGGACAGGGTTACAGATACGCAGTATTTT.

CDR3 sequence (DNA): TGTGCCTGGAGTGTGGACAGAAACACTGAAGCTTTCTTT. Protein sequence: CAWSVDRNTEAFF. The chain is built from TRBV30 and TRBJ1-1, with D maybe TRBD1 (6 bases). Germline V gene lookup returns CDR1 GTSNPN and CDR2 SVGIG (reference sequence). The CDR3 spans 13 residues. Trimming took off 0 bases at V and 2 bases at J, with 7 bases between the two ends.

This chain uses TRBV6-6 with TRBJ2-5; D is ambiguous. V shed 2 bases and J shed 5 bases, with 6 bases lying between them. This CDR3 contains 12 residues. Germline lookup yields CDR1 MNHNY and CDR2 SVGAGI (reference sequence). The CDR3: CASSYLSETQYF. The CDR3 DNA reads TGTGCCAGCAGTTACCTGTCCGAGACCCAGTACTTC.

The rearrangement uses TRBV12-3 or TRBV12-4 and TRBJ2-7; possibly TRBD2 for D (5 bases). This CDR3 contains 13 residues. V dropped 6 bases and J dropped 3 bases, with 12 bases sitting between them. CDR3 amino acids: CASSLRTRYEQYF. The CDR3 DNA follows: TGTGCCAGCAGCCTTAGGACTCGCTACGAGCAGTACTTC.

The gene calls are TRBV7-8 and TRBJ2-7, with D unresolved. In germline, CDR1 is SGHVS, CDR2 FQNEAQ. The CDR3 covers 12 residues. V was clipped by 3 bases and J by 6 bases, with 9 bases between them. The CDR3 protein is CASSLVPGEQYF. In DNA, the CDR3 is TGTGCCAGCAGCTTGGTTCCAGGCGAGCAGTACTTC.

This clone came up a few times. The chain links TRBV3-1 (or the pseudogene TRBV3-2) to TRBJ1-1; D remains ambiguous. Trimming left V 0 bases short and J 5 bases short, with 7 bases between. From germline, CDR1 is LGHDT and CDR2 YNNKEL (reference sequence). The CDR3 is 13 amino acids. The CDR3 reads CASSQDRKTEAFF. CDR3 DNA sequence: TGTGCCAGCAGCCAAGACAGGAAGACTGAAGCTTTCTTT.

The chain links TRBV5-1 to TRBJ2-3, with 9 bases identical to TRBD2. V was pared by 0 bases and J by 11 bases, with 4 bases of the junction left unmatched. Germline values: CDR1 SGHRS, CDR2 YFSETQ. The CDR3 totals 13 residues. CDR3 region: CASSLEGGRGQYF. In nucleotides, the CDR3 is TGCGCCAGCAGCTTGGAGGGCGGGAGGGGGCAGTATTTT.

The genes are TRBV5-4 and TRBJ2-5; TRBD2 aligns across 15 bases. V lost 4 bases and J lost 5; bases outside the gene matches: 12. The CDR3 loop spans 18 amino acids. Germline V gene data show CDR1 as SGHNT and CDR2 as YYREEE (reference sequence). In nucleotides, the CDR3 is TGTGCCAGCAGCCCATCGGGACTAGCGGGAGGAAGAGAGGAGACCCAGTACTTC. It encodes CASSPSGLAGGREETQYF. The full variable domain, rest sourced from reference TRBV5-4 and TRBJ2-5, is ETGVTQSPTHLIKTRGQQVTLRCSSQSGHNTVSWYQQALGQGPQFIFQYYREEENGRGNFPPRFSGLQFPNYSSELNVNALELDDSALYLCASSPSGLAGGREETQYFGPGTRLLVL.

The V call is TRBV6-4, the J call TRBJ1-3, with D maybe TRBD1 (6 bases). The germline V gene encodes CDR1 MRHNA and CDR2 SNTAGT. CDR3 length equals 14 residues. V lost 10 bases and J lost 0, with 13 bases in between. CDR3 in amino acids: CANTDRFSGNTIYF. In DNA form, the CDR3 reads TGTGCCAATACCGACAGGTTCTCTGGAAACACCATATATTTT.